The 18 T cell receptor beta chains reported below all come from one sample, sequenced in a study of T cell responses to AZD1222 COVID-19 vaccine. The assay was immunoSEQ multiplex PCR, and TCRdb's table has in-frame clones only and misses some. The sample lists about 68,000 clones, almost 90% occurring once. The material was peripheral blood, obtained on day 0 of AZD1222 vaccination. These receptors were taken from an adult in good health.

This sequence joins TRBV7-9 and TRBJ2-7; no clear D. The CDR3 consists of 11 residues. Deletions cut 4 bases from V and 4 bases from J, with 5 bases between. The germline V gene encodes CDR1 SEHNR and CDR2 FQNEAQ (reference sequence). The CDR3: CASSSHYEQYF. As DNA, the CDR3 is TGTGCCAGCAGCTCCCATTACGAGCAGTACTTC.

CDR3 sequence: CASSEWSSGNTGELFF. The CDR3 DNA follows: TGTGCCAGCAGTGAATGGTCTAGCGGGAACACCGGGGAGCTGTTTTTT. V gene TRBV6-1 combines with J gene TRBJ2-2; 7 bases agree with TRBD2. This CDR3 has 16 amino acids. Trimming at V came to 2 bases and at J to 1 base, leaving 4 bases not matched to a gene. The germline gives CDR1 MNHNS, CDR2 SASEGT.

The chain employs TRBV30 and TRBJ1-4; TRBD1 matches at 11 bases. Trimming at V came to 4 bases and at J to 8 bases, leaving 18 bases not matched to a gene. Per germline, CDR1 GTSNPN and CDR2 SVGIG (reference sequence). The CDR3 spans 18 residues. Here the CDR3 DNA reads TGTGCCTGGATGATACCCGGGACAGGGGGTGCCTTGGGGGAAAAACTGTTTTTT. Amino acids: CAWMIPGTGGALGEKLFF.

V gene TRBV6-2 or TRBV6-3 combines with J gene TRBJ2-5; D gene uncertain. CDR1 is MNHEY, CDR2 SVGEGT, per germline. V lost 5 bases to trimming and J lost 5 bases, with 9 bases between them. The CDR3 contains 12 residues. CDR3 DNA sequence: TGTGCCAGCAGTGCTATAACGGAGACCCAGTACTTC. Translating gives CASSAITETQYF.

V is TRBV15 and J is TRBJ2-7; 9 bases line up with TRBD2. The CDR3 length is 17 residues. The germline V gene encodes CDR1 LNHNV and CDR2 YYDKDF (reference sequence). V lost 4 bases, J lost 1 base, and 11 bases stayed unmatched. CDR3 nucleotides: TGTGCCACCAGCATCCTTCCTCGGACTAGCGCATCCTACGAGCAGTACTTC. It specifies CATSILPRTSASYEQYF.

The chain links TRBV11-2 to TRBJ1-1; the D is unclear. This CDR3 comprises 13 residues. V was clipped by 6 bases and J by 0 bases, with 8 bases between them. Germline CDR1 is SGHAT and CDR2 is FQNNGV. The CDR3 loop reads CASRPGLNTEAFF. The CDR3 bases are TGTGCCAGCAGACCTGGCCTGAACACTGAAGCTTTCTTT.

V and J are TRBV4-3 and TRBJ1-1, with D uncertain. The V gene lost 0 bases and the J gene lost 4 bases, with 12 bases spanning the gap. Per the germline V gene, CDR1 is LGHNA and CDR2 is YSLEER. The CDR3 covers 15 residues. The chain's CDR3 is CASSQDTSGVTEAFF. CDR3 in DNA: TGCGCCAGCAGCCAAGATACGAGCGGGGTCACTGAAGCTTTCTTT.

In its sample, this clone was seen a few times. CDR3 DNA: TGTGCCAGCAGCCAAGATTCGGCTAGCGGGAGTGATGAGCAGTTCTTC. Translated: CASSQDSASGSDEQFF. The V and J genes are TRBV4-2 and TRBJ2-1; 10 nucleotides align to TRBD2. Germline assignment: CDR1 LGHNA and CDR2 YNFKEQ. This CDR3 spans 16 amino acids. V trimming: 0 bases; J trimming: 8 bases; junction bases outside the gene matches: 7.

This clone is judged medium-sized. The chain has TRBV19 and TRBJ1-5, with TRBD1 identical over 8 bases. CDR3 size: 13 residues. Germline V gene lookup returns CDR1 LNHDA and CDR2 SQIVND (reference sequence). The ends lost 5 bases at V and 6 bases at J; junction bases unmatched: 3. CDR3 loop: CASSLTGAQPQHF. The CDR3 bases are TGTGCCAGTAGTCTGACAGGGGCTCAGCCCCAGCATTTT.

This clone was observed a few times. The chain combines TRBV19 with TRBJ2-1; D might be TRBD1 or TRBD2, each matching 5 bases. Trimming pared 2 bases from V and 4 bases from J, leaving 15 bases between. The CDR3 has 16 amino acids. From germline, CDR1 is LNHDA and CDR2 SQIVND (reference sequence). The CDR3 here is CASSISGDEPYNEQFF. As DNA, the CDR3 is TGTGCCAGTAGTATAAGTGGGGACGAACCTTACAATGAGCAGTTCTTC. Together with reference TRBV19 and TRBJ2-1, the CDR3 gives the full variable domain: DGGITQSPKYLFRKEGQNVTLSCEQNLNHDAMYWYRQDPGQGLRLIYYSQIVNDFQKGDIAEGYSVSREKKESFPLTVTSAQKNPTAFYLCASSISGDEPYNEQFFGPGTRLTVL.

The chain employs TRBV7-2 and TRBJ2-7, with 7 bases aligning to TRBD1. The CDR3 length is 15 residues. In germline, CDR1 is SGHTA, CDR2 FQGNSA. V shed 5 bases, J shed 6 bases, and the junction held 13 bases outside the gene matches. The CDR3: CASSTHATGSGEQYF. CDR3 in DNA: TGTGCCAGCAGCACCCATGCGACAGGGTCCGGCGAGCAGTACTTC. The full variable domain, its missing parts supplied by reference TRBV7-2 and TRBJ2-7, is GAGVSQSPSNKVTEKGKDVELRCDPISGHTALYWYRQSLGQGLEFLIYFQGNSAPDKSGLPSDRFSAERTGGSVSTLTIQRTQQEDSAVYLCASSTHATGSGEQYFGPGTRLTVT.

This clone has a single count. V and J are TRBV28 and TRBJ1-1; D unclear. CDR3 length equals 17 residues. Germline CDR1 and CDR2: MDHEN and SYDVKM. Trimming left V 7 bases short and J 0 bases short, with 21 bases between. The CDR3 region has the DNA TGTGCCAGCACCCCAGCGTACGGGCCCCAGATGAACACTGAAGCTTTCTTT. Translated, it gives CASTPAYGPQMNTEAFF. Variable domain in full (rest from reference TRBV28 and TRBJ1-1): DVKVTQSSRYLVKRTGEKVFLECVQDMDHENMFWYRQDPGLGLRLIYFSYDVKMKEKGDIPEGYSVSREKKERFSLILESASTNQTSMYLCASTPAYGPQMNTEAFFGQGTRLTVV.

This chain links TRBV18 with TRBJ2-5, with D possibly TRBD1 on 7 matching bases. Trimming left V 2 bases short and J 5 bases short, with 9 bases between. CDR1 is KGHSH, CDR2 LQKENI, per germline. The CDR3 contains 13 residues. CDR3 protein: CASSPGGGETQYF. CDR3 sequence (DNA): TGTGCCAGCTCACCAGGAGGGGGCGAGACCCAGTACTTC. Full variable domain (remainder filled in from reference TRBV18 and TRBJ2-5): NAGVMQNPRHLVRRRGQEARLRCSPMKGHSHVYWYRQLPEEGLKFMVYLQKENIIDESGMPKERFSAEFPKEGPSILRIQQVVRGDSAAYFCASSPGGGETQYFGPGTRLLVL.

This chain links TRBV27 with TRBJ2-7; 13 bases line up with TRBD2. The CDR3 consists of 14 residues. J lost 6 bases, V lost 2 bases, and 1 base had no gene match. Germline V gene sequence: CDR1 MNHEY, CDR2 SMNVEV (reference sequence). The CDR3 DNA reads as TGTGCCAGCAGTTTAGGACTAGCGGGAGTCGAGCAGTACTTC. Protein product: CASSLGLAGVEQYF.

V usage is TRBV7-3 and J usage is TRBJ2-5, with D possibly TRBD2 on 6 matching bases. Trimming stripped 1 base from V and 1 base from J, with 13 bases between. CDR3 size: 16 residues. Germline lookup yields CDR1 SGHTA and CDR2 FQGTGA. The CDR3 sequence: CASSLSPAGGQETQYF. The CDR3 region has the DNA TGTGCCAGCAGCTTAAGTCCAGCGGGTGGCCAAGAGACCCAGTACTTC.

The chain has TRBV19 and TRBJ2-1; D unresolved. Trimming cost V 7 bases and J 3 bases, with 4 bases left between them. CDR3 length: 11 residues. The germline gives CDR1 LNHDA, CDR2 SQIVND (reference sequence). CDR3 nucleotide sequence: TGTGCCAGTAAGGGCTACAATGAGCAGTTCTTC. It yields the protein CASKGYNEQFF.

V is TRBV4-2 and J is TRBJ1-2, with 8 bases that match TRBD1. The CDR3 consists of 17 residues. V was pared by 1 base and J by 2 bases, with 9 bases of the junction left unmatched. Germline CDR1 LGHNA, CDR2 YNFKEQ. CDR3 region: CASSQVTTRDRNYGYTF. CDR3 DNA: TGTGCCAGCAGCCAAGTCACTACGCGGGACAGGAACTATGGCTACACCTTC.

The chain joins TRBV19 to TRBJ1-1, with D possibly TRBD1 on 6 matching bases. V shed 4 bases and J shed 3 bases, with 15 bases lying between them. CDR3 size: 15 residues. Per the germline V gene, CDR1 is LNHDA and CDR2 is SQIVND (reference sequence). The CDR3 DNA sequence: TGTGCCAGTAGTAGTGCGGGGGCAGGTGACACTGAAGCTTTCTTT. Amino acids: CASSSAGAGDTEAFF. Supplemented by reference TRBV19 and TRBJ1-1, the full variable domain reads DGGITQSPKYLFRKEGQNVTLSCEQNLNHDAMYWYRQDPGQGLRLIYYSQIVNDFQKGDIAEGYSVSREKKESFPLTVTSAQKNPTAFYLCASSSAGAGDTEAFFGQGTRLTVV.